Shown below are 19 T cell receptor beta chains from a single sample sequenced in a study of patients and donors after allogeneic stem cell transplantation. TCRdb itself ran the RT-PCR reads through MiXCR, one entry per CDR3 protein. The table includes about 160,000 distinct CDR3 sequences, 30% detected once. The sample was blood, either unsorted or a sorted T cell fraction (not recorded which). The receptor source for this set is a human donor who was either an allogeneic HSCT recipient or a stem cell or donor lymphocyte infusion donor (not recorded which). It is not recorded whose cells these are; they may come from a transplant donor.

CDR3 loop: CASSPGDTDTQYF. The CDR3 DNA follows: TGTGCCAGCAGTCCGGGGGACACAGATACGCAGTATTTT. The chain is built from TRBV6-2 or TRBV6-3 and TRBJ2-3; D is possibly TRBD2 (6 bases). The V end was cut by 5 bases, the J end by 2 bases, with 8 bases between. The CDR3 runs to 13 residues. CDR1 MNHEY and CDR2 SVGEGT come from the germline V gene.

This clonotype turned up a few times. This sequence joins TRBV5-1 and TRBJ2-3, with TRBD1 as a possible D gene (6 bases). Germline V lookup: CDR1 SGHRS, CDR2 YFSETQ. With 0 bases removed from V and 0 bases from J, the gap between germline ends came to 8 bases. This CDR3 has 15 amino acids. The CDR3 region has the DNA TGCGCCAGCAGCTTGGGGACAGCAAGCACAGATACGCAGTATTTT. Amino acids: CASSLGTASTDTQYF.

The V call is TRBV4-1, the J call TRBJ2-1; 9 nucleotides agree with TRBD2. CDR1 is MGHRA, CDR2 YSYEKL, per germline. J lost 8 bases, V lost 6 bases, and 5 bases had no gene match. The CDR3 runs to 13 residues. This chain's CDR3 is CASRPSGKYEQFF. CDR3 coding DNA: TGCGCCAGCAGGCCTAGCGGGAAATATGAGCAGTTCTTC.

This clonotype was picked up a small number of times. V gene TRBV29-1 combines with J gene TRBJ1-1; TRBD1 matches 11 bases. Germline assignment: CDR1 SQVTM and CDR2 ANQGSEA. Germline trimming cut 7 bases from V and 5 bases from J; bases unmatched to any gene: 6. This CDR3 has 13 amino acids. The CDR3 spells CSAMDRGLTEAFF. The CDR3 nucleotides are TGCAGCGCCATGGACAGGGGGCTAACTGAAGCTTTCTTT.

The J gene is TRBJ2-1, the V gene TRBV10-3, with D maybe TRBD2 (6 bases). In germline, CDR1 is ENHRY, CDR2 SYGVKD. The CDR3 sequence is 14 residues long. V dropped 11 bases and J dropped 4 bases, with 18 bases sitting between them. The CDR3, as DNA: TGTGCCGTTACCTCGGGACTCGGATACAATGAGCAGTTCTTC. It translates to CAVTSGLGYNEQFF.

V and J are TRBV12-3 or TRBV12-4 and TRBJ1-2, with 9 nucleotides matching TRBD1. V trimming: 6 bases; J trimming: 5 bases; junction bases outside the gene matches: 13. This CDR3 contains 16 residues. Written as DNA, the CDR3 is TGTGCCAGCAGCCTTAGGGCCTACAGGGGGCGGTATGGCTACACCTTC. This encodes CASSLRAYRGRYGYTF.

The chain links TRBV2 to TRBJ2-1; 12 bases line up with TRBD2. Germline trimming cut 4 bases from V and 3 bases from J; bases unmatched to any gene: 10. There are 18 residues in the CDR3. CDR1 is SNHLY and CDR2 is FYNNEI in the germline V gene. The CDR3, as DNA: TGTGCCAGCAGTGGACTAGCGGGAGTTATGGGTTTCTACAATGAGCAGTTCTTC. This encodes CASSGLAGVMGFYNEQFF.

This clonotype was found a few times. The J gene is TRBJ1-2, the V gene TRBV12-3 or TRBV12-4; possibly TRBD1 for D (5 bases). The CDR3 loop spans 13 amino acids. Trimming shortened V by 4 bases and J by 8 bases, and 14 bases separated the two germline ends. The chain's CDR3 is CASSSGRLEGYTF. In nucleotides, the CDR3 is TGTGCCAGCAGTTCAGGGAGATTGGAGGGCTACACCTTC.

This sequence joins TRBV7-2 and TRBJ2-1, with D possibly TRBD1 on 5 matching bases. The CDR3 length is 11 residues. Germline V gene data show CDR1 as SGHTA and CDR2 as FQGNSA. V gave up 5 bases and J gave up 10 bases, with 9 bases separating them. The CDR3 spells CASSPNREQFF. The CDR3, as DNA: TGTGCCAGCAGCCCGAACAGGGAGCAGTTCTTC.

This clonotype was picked up many times. The chain employs TRBV4-1 and TRBJ1-2; TRBD1 matches at 8 bases. The CDR3 extends over 16 amino acids. With V trimmed by 1 base and J by 3 bases, 7 bases remained unmatched. CDR1 MGHRA and CDR2 YSYEKL come from the germline V gene. The CDR3 region has the DNA TGCGCCAGCAGCCAAGGCTCCGGGACAGGATACTATGGCTACACCTTC. It codes for CASSQGSGTGYYGYTF.

V usage is TRBV5-1 and J usage is TRBJ2-7; 11 positions match TRBD1. The germline CDR1 and CDR2 sequences are SGHRS and YFSETQ. The CDR3 extends over 15 amino acids. Trimming cost V 0 bases and J 4 bases; bases outside gene matches: 3. The CDR3, as DNA: TGCGCCAGCAGCTTGGCCGGGACAGGGGGTTACGAGCAGTACTTC. It encodes CASSLAGTGGYEQYF.

This chain links TRBV9 with TRBJ2-2, with 10 positions matching TRBD2. The V segment lost 10 bases and the J segment 4 bases; nucleotides outside the gene matches: 7. Germline lookup yields CDR1 SGDLS and CDR2 YYNGEE. The length of the CDR3 is 14 residues. For the CDR3, the DNA is TGTGCCTCTCAGCGGGAGGGAATCACCGGGGAGCTGTTTTTT. Protein: CASQREGITGELFF.

This clonotype was counted between two and nine times. The chain combines TRBV7-2 with TRBJ1-1; D ambiguous. The CDR3 spans 15 residues. V gave up 1 base and J gave up 11 bases, with 20 bases separating them. Germline V gives CDR1 SGHTA, CDR2 FQGNSA. The CDR3 region is CASSLVSFTNEMAFF. Written as DNA, the CDR3 is TGTGCCAGCAGCTTAGTGAGTTTCACTAACGAAATGGCTTTCTTT. Variable domain in full (rest from reference TRBV7-2 and TRBJ1-1): GAGVSQSPSNKVTEKGKDVELRCDPISGHTALYWYRQSLGQGLEFLIYFQGNSAPDKSGLPSDRFSAERTGGSVSTLTIQRTQQEDSAVYLCASSLVSFTNEMAFFGQGTRLTVV.

The sample holds one count of this clonotype. V gene TRBV7-2 combines with J gene TRBJ1-4; D is possibly TRBD1 (5 bases). The CDR3 contains 16 residues. Trimming removed 3 bases from V and 8 bases from J, with 19 bases in between. The germline V gene encodes CDR1 SGHTA and CDR2 FQGNSA. This CDR3 is CASSLAGTDLREKLFF. DNA for the CDR3: TGTGCCAGCAGCTTGGCGGGGACGGACTTGCGGGAAAAACTGTTTTTT.

V gene TRBV29-1 combines with J gene TRBJ2-1; D remains unclear. The germline gives CDR1 SQVTM, CDR2 ANQGSEA. Trimming removed 3 bases at V and 2 bases at J, with 11 bases between. The CDR3 consists of 14 residues. CDR3 coding DNA: TGCAGCGTTGAGGCGGCGAGGCCCTACAATGAGCAGTTCTTC. Translating it yields CSVEAARPYNEQFF.

The chain employs TRBV7-9 and TRBJ2-7, with TRBD2 matching over 7 bases. Looked up from germline, CDR1 is SEHNR and CDR2 is FQNEAQ (reference sequence). This CDR3 is 14 amino acids long. With 1 base clipped from V and 2 bases from J, the junction kept 2 bases outside the gene matches. CDR3 sequence: CASSLGTSPYEQYF. CDR3 DNA: TGTGCCAGCAGCTTAGGGACTAGTCCCTACGAGCAGTACTTC. The variable domain in full, completed from reference TRBV7-9 and TRBJ2-7, reads DTGVSQNPRHKITKRGQNVTFRCDPISEHNRLYWYRQTLGQGPEFLTYFQNEAQLEKSRLLSDRFSAERPKGSFSTLEIQRTEQGDSAMYLCASSLGTSPYEQYFGPGTRLTVT.

The chain has TRBV11-2 and TRBJ1-1; TRBD1 might be the D (6 bases). Germline-derived CDR1 and CDR2 are SGHAT and FQNNGV. The CDR3 sequence is 14 residues long. V lost 1 base, J lost 11 bases, and 17 bases lay in between. CDR3 bases: TGTGCCAGCAGCTTAGTAGGGGACACGGGAAGTGCTTTCTTT. Its protein product is CASSLVGDTGSAFF. Full variable domain (rest looked up from reference TRBV11-2 and TRBJ1-1): EAGVAQSPRYKIIEKRQSVAFWCNPISGHATLYWYQQILGQGPKLLIQFQNNGVVDDSQLPKDRFSAERLKGVDSTLKIQPAKLEDSAVYLCASSLVGDTGSAFFGQGTRLTVV.

The chain employs TRBV28 and TRBJ2-2; 9 bases agree with TRBD1. The length of the CDR3 is 17 residues. V shed 4 bases and J 6 bases; nucleotides not matched to a gene: 12. Germline V lookup: CDR1 MDHEN, CDR2 SYDVKM. CDR3 sequence (DNA): TGTGCCAGCAGTTCGCGGGACAGGGTTATTGTCCCCGGGGAGCTGTTTTTT. This codes for CASSSRDRVIVPGELFF.

The rearrangement links TRBV4-2 to TRBJ1-1; D gene ambiguous. There are 14 residues in the CDR3. V was pared by 2 bases and J by 1 base, with 8 bases between. Germline lookup yields CDR1 LGHNA and CDR2 YNFKEQ. The CDR3: CASSQPTGNTEAFF. The CDR3 DNA reads TGTGCCAGCAGCCAACCGACGGGGAACACTGAAGCTTTCTTT.